This TCR beta chain was identified in a study of cytomegalovirus exposure and HLA in healthy donors. Study-level results: Earlier results showed most TCR beta V segments being productive about 87% or about 30% of the time. Accurate HLA-A and HLA-B prediction from TCR beta sequences was reported for most subjects.

The PCR was carried out with 60 Vbeta primers and 13 Jbeta primers. Assay used: immunoSEQ multiplex PCR; TCRdb lists only in-frame clones, some missing. Among about 200,000 clones listed, just over 75% were seen once. Donors were ostensibly healthy at sampling, although undocumented immune exposures were probable. As to this clone: Its target is not known.

Sequencing input: PBMCs. The sequence was obtained from a man between 18 and 29 years old in good health and CMV-seronegative.

The CDR3 DNA reads as TGTGCCTGGAGTTTAGGGACAAATATGAACACTGAAGCTTTCTTT. Protein: CAWSLGTNMNTEAFF. The gene calls are TRBV30 and TRBJ1-1; D may be TRBD1 (6 bases). The germline V gene has CDR1 GTSNPN and CDR2 SVGIG (reference sequence). V dropped 2 bases and J dropped 0 bases, with 13 bases sitting between them. The length of the CDR3 is 15 residues.